This T cell receptor (beta chain) is from a study of neoadjuvant anti-PD-1 for oral cavity cancer. Repertoires were generated with immunoSEQ multiplex PCR, while TCRdb's copy carries only in-frame clones and drops some. The sample carries approximately 13,000 clones, 65% to 75% recorded once. The time point here: after neoadjuvant nivolumab, at surgical resection. Trimming stripped 3 bases from V and 1 base from J, with 9 bases between. The CDR3 is 14 amino acids. Germline loops: CDR1 SNHLY, CDR2 FYNNEI. The chain links TRBV2 to TRBJ1-1; D ambiguous. The TCR was taken from a person aged 35-79 years with oral cavity squamous cell carcinoma. Source: PBMCs, taken after nivolumab (anti-PD-1) treatment. Here the CDR3 DNA reads TGTGCCAGCAGTGACACTCTCAGGAACACTGAAGCTTTCTTT. This gives the protein CASSDTLRNTEAFF.